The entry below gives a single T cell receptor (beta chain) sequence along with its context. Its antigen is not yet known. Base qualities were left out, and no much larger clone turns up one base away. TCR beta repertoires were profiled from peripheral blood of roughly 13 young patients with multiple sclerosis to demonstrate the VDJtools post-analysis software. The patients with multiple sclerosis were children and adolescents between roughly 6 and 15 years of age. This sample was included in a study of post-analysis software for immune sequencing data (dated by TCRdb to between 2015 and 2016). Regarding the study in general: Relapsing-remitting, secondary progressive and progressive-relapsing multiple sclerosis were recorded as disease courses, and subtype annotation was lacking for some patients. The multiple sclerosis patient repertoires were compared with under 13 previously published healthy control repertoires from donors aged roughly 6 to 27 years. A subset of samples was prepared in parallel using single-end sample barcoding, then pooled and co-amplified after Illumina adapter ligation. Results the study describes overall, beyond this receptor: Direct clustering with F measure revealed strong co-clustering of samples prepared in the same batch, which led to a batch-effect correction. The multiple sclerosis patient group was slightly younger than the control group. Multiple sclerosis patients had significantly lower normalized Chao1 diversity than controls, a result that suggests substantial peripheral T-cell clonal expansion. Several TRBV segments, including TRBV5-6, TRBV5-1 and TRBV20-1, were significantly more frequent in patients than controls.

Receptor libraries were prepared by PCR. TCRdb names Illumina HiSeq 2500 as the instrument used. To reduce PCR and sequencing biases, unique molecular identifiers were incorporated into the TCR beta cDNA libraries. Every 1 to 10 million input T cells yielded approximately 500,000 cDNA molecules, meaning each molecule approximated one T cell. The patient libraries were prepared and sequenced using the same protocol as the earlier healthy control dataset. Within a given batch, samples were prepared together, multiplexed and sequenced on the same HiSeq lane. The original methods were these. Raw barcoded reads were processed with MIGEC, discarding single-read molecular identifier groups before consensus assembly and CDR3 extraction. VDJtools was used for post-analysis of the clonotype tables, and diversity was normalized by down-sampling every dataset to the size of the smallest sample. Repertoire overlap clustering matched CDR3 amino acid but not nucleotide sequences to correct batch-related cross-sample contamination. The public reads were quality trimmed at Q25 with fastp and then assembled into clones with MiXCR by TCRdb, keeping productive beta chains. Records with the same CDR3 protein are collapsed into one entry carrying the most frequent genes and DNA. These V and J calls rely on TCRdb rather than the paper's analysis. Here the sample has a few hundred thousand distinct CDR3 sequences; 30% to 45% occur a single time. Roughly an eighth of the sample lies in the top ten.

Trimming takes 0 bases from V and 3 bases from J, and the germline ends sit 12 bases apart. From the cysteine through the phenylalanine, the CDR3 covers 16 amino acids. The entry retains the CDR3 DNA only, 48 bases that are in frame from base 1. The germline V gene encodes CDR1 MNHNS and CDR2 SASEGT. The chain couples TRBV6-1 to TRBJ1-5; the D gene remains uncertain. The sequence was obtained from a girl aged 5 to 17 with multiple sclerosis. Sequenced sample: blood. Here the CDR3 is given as CASSEANPVFNQPQHF. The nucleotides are TGTGCCAGCAGTGAAGCAAATCCGGTTTTCAATCAGCCCCAGCATTTT.